The clone carrying this T cell receptor (beta chain) was observed a few times. The sample belongs to a study of T-cell memory formation after mild COVID-19. Study details: Clusters of TCRs were largely donor specific.

TCRdb fed the 5' RACE reads into MiXCR, producing one record per CDR3 protein. Altogether about 400,000 distinct CDR3 sequences are present, approximately 15% being singletons, with the ten largest covering approximately 21%. Sequenced input: PBMCs or a T cell subset sorted from them (not recorded which). This clonotype was sampled from a man aged 18-30 years who had mild COVID-19 (a few samples of this study predate the infection). Cell type and time point are not known.

The CDR3 nucleotides are TGTGCCAGCAGCTTATGGCAGGGGGAGGGCAATGAGCAGTTCTTC. Its translation: CASSLWQGEGNEQFF. V and J are TRBV7-9 and TRBJ2-1; D is possibly TRBD1 or TRBD2 (7 bases each). Germline V gene data show CDR1 as SEHNR and CDR2 as FQNEAQ (reference sequence). The CDR3 has 15 amino acids. The V gene lost 2 bases and the J gene lost 6 bases, with 14 bases spanning the gap.